The 17 T cell receptor beta chains below were found in one sample sequenced in a study of regulatory T cells in long-lasting Graves disease (dated by TCRdb to the early 2020s). Receptors were amplified or captured by multiplex PCR. The reads were generated on an Illumina HiSeq 4000. iRepertoire HTBI primers and Arm-PCR amplification of CDR3 regions were used to construct TCR beta libraries. TCRdb trimmed public reads at Q25 via fastp, called clones via MiXCR and kept in-frame beta chains. Every entry covers one CDR3 protein and lists the most common genes and DNA from its rows. Here the sample has about 330,000 distinct CDR3 sequences; around 15% occur a single time. Of the sample, around 20% is held by the ten largest clones. The time point label on this specimen signifies: newly diagnosed GD, antithyroid drugs for less than 3 months. RNA was extracted from PBMCs in TRIzol for both TCR sequencing and RNA sequencing.

The same sample was also used in a study of T cells in Graves' hyperthyroidism and ophthalmopathy.

Sequenced material: peripheral blood mononuclear cells (PBMCs), taken at new diagnosis, from a patient treated with antithyroid drugs. All receptors derive from a young woman with Graves disease. Donor details come from another sample of the same person, matched by shared clones.

This clonotype was observed a handful of times. Here the CDR3 omits its conserved ending phenylalanine or tryptophan, so a read error is the likely source. The chain uses TRBV6-2 or TRBV6-3 and TRBJ2-1; D gene ambiguous. Trimming removed 5 bases from V and 6 bases from J, with 11 bases in between. Germline lookup yields CDR1 MNHEY and CDR2 SVGEGT. The length of the CDR3 is 13 residues. The CDR3 region is CASSQTETNEQFL. CDR3 nucleotide sequence: TGTGCCAGCAGTCAAACAGAGACCAATGAGCAGTTCCTC.

This clonotype was counted only a few times. This likely stems from a read error, as it lies one base from a far larger clone. V and J are TRBV11-1 and TRBJ2-3; no clear D. Per the germline V gene, CDR1 is SGHAT and CDR2 is FQDESV (reference sequence). This CDR3 has 11 residues. The CDR3 bases are TGTGCCAGCAGCTCTACCTATGAGCAGTCCTTC. Translating gives CASSSTYEQSF.

This clonotype showed up many times. The genes are TRBV6-1 and TRBJ1-1, with unresolved D. This CDR3 has 13 residues. Germline V gene lookup returns CDR1 MNHNS and CDR2 SASEGT. Trimming stripped 8 bases from V and 6 bases from J, with 16 bases between. The chain's CDR3 is CASLSGRKAEAFF. DNA for the CDR3: TGTGCCAGCCTATCCGGGAGGAAGGCTGAAGCTTTCTTT.

This clonotype was counted at least ten times. V gene TRBV5-1 combines with J gene TRBJ2-5; the D is unclear. Germline-derived CDR1 and CDR2 are SGHRS and YFSETQ. The V and J ends lost 0 bases and 0 bases respectively, with 3 bases between them. CDR3 length: 13 residues. In DNA form, the CDR3 reads TGCGCCAGCAGCTTGGGCAACCAAGAGACCCAGTACTTC. Translation gives CASSLGNQETQYF. The variable domain in full, with the rest retrieved from reference TRBV5-1 and TRBJ2-5, is KAGVTQTPRYLIKTRGQQVTLSCSPISGHRSVSWYQQTPGQGLQFLFEYFSETQRNKGNFPGRFSGRQFSNSRSEMNVSTLELGDSALYLCASSLGNQETQYFGPGTRLLVL.

This clonotype was counted at least ten times. The CDR3 DNA follows: TGCAGTGCTAGGGGGGTTGAAGCTTTCTTT. It encodes CSARGVEAFF. The chain combines TRBV20-1 with TRBJ1-1; a possible D gene is TRBD1 (5 bases). This CDR3 is built from 10 residues. Looked up from germline, CDR1 is DFQATT and CDR2 is SNEGSKA (reference sequence). The V and J ends lost 3 bases and 7 bases respectively, with 6 bases between them.

This clonotype came up many times. This chain connects TRBV9 to TRBJ2-1; 10 bases are shared with TRBD2. The CDR3 has 15 residues. Germline V CDR1 and CDR2: SGDLS, YYNGEE. The V and J ends lost 1 base and 10 bases, in that order; junction bases with no gene match: 8. The CDR3 nucleotides read TGTGCCAGCAGCGTAATCGCTAGCGGGGGAGACGAGCAGTTCTTC. This sequence encodes CASSVIASGGDEQFF.

This clonotype was observed many times. The V and J genes are TRBV2 and TRBJ2-7; D possibly corresponds to TRBD2 (5 bases). The CDR3 is 14 amino acids. The germline CDR1 and CDR2 sequences are SNHLY and FYNNEI. V was shortened by 4 bases and J by 5 bases, with 15 bases between the two germline ends. CDR3 DNA sequence: TGTGCCAGCAGTGCGGAGAGCTGGGAGAACGAGCAGTACTTC. Amino acid sequence: CASSAESWENEQYF.

This clonotype has a count of ten or more. The chain couples TRBV30 to TRBJ2-7, with 9 bases matching TRBD1. V dropped 1 base and J dropped 4; count of bases not matched to a gene: 8. Germline CDR1 and CDR2: GTSNPN and SVGIG (reference sequence). The CDR3 has 15 residues. CDR3 residues: CAWSDLGQGIYEQYF. The DNA of the CDR3 is TGTGCCTGGAGTGATTTAGGACAGGGGATTTACGAGCAGTACTTC.

Worth noting for this clonotype: A read error may be the cause here, since a much bigger clone is one base away. The chain couples TRBV3-1 to TRBJ1-4; 9 bases are shared with TRBD1. Unmatched junction bases numbered 6, after V lost 5 bases and J lost 8 bases. This CDR3 has 14 residues. Germline assignment: CDR1 LGHDT and CDR2 YNNKEL (reference sequence). The CDR3 is CASSDGTGREKLFF. The CDR3 DNA sequence: TGTGCCAGCAGCGATGGGACAGGGAGGGAAAAACTGTTTTTT.

This clonotype was detected many times. The chain uses TRBV7-9 and TRBJ2-5; D is ambiguous. V lost 1 base, J lost 1 base, and 7 bases lay in between. This CDR3 region has 14 residues. Germline CDR1 reads SEHNR; CDR2 reads FQNEAQ (reference sequence). CDR3 in DNA: TGTGCCAGCAGCTTAGGCGCCGGCCAAGAGACCCAGTACTTC. Amino acids: CASSLGAGQETQYF.

This clonotype was counted ten times or more. The chain recombines TRBV28 with TRBJ2-5, with D perhaps TRBD2 (6 bases). Germline-derived CDR1 and CDR2 are MDHEN and SYDVKM. Trimming took off 2 bases at V and 5 bases at J, with 12 bases between the two ends. This CDR3 has 14 amino acids. The CDR3 loop is CASSLQREVETQYF. CDR3 in DNA: TGTGCCAGCAGTTTACAGAGGGAGGTGGAGACCCAGTACTTC.

This clonotype was counted many times. The V and J genes are TRBV28 and TRBJ1-5; D is ambiguous. The CDR3 sequence is 16 residues long. Deletions cut 3 bases from V and 1 base from J, with 13 bases between. Per the germline V gene, CDR1 is MDHEN and CDR2 is SYDVKM. The CDR3 reads CASSFGRFSSNQPQHF. CDR3 nucleotide sequence: TGTGCCAGCAGTTTCGGAAGATTCAGCAGCAATCAGCCCCAGCATTTT.

In its sample, this clonotype was seen once. The chain uses TRBV10-3 and TRBJ2-3, with TRBD2 identical over 7 bases. V was clipped by 7 bases and J by 4 bases; unmatched bases: 8. The germline V gene encodes CDR1 ENHRY and CDR2 SYGVKD. This CDR3 region has 14 residues. CDR3 DNA sequence: TGTGCCATCACCCCGACTAGCTTCTCAGATACGCAGTATTTT. Amino acids: CAITPTSFSDTQYF.

V usage is TRBV27 and J usage is TRBJ1-6, with D maybe TRBD1 (5 bases). The germline V gene has CDR1 MNHEY and CDR2 SMNVEV (reference sequence). The CDR3 extends over 15 amino acids. V lost 3 bases and J lost 4, with 10 bases in between. CDR3 residues: CASSLGQLYNSPLHF. In DNA, the CDR3 is TGTGCCAGCAGTTTGGGGCAGTTATATAATTCACCCCTCCACTTT.

This clonotype is a singleton in its sample. This sequence may be a read error, since a much larger clone differs from it by one base. This sequence joins TRBV10-3 and TRBJ2-7; 11 bases are a match to TRBD2. Germline CDR1 and CDR2: ENHRY and SYGVKD. The CDR3 totals 17 residues. CDR3: CASRQRLAGPISYDQYF. As DNA, the CDR3 is TGTGCCAGCAGGCAGAGACTAGCGGGGCCTATCTCCTACGATCAGTACTTC.

This clonotype was seen only a few times. V is TRBV4-1 and J is TRBJ2-4, with D possibly being TRBD1 (5 bases). V lost 0 bases, J lost 5 bases, and 11 bases lay in between. The CDR3 spans 15 residues. CDR1 MGHRA and CDR2 YSYEKL come from the germline V gene. The CDR3 sequence: CASSQEGPFQNIQYF. The CDR3 DNA is TGCGCCAGCAGCCAAGAGGGGCCTTTTCAAAACATTCAGTACTTC.

This clonotype was seen at least ten times. This chain joins TRBV27 and TRBJ2-3; a possible D gene is TRBD1 (5 bases). CDR1 MNHEY and CDR2 SMNVEV come from the germline V gene (reference sequence). Trimming took off 4 bases at V and 2 bases at J, with 16 bases between the two ends. The CDR3 is made up of 16 amino acids. The CDR3 DNA is TGTGCCAGCAGTTACAGGCGCCCCGGCTCCACAGATACGCAGTATTTT. This translates into CASSYRRPGSTDTQYF.